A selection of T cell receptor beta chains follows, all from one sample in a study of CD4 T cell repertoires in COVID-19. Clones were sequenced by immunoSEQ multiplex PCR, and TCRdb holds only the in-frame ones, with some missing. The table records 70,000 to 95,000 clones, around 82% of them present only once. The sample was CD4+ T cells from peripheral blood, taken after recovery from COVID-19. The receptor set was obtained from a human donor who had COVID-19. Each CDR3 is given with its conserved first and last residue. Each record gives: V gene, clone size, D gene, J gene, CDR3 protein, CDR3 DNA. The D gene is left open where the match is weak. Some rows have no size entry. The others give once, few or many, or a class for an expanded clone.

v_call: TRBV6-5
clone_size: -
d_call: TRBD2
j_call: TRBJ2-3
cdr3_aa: CASSSLAGSDTQYF
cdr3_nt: TGTGCCAGCAGTTCTCTAGCGGGGTCAGATACGCAGTATTTT

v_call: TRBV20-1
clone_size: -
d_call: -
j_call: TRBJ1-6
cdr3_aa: CSASLSSYNSPLHF
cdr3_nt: TGCAGTGCTAGTTTGAGCTCCTATAATTCACCCCTCCACTTT

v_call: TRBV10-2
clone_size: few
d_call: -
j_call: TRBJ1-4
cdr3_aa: CASSESTGSEKLFF
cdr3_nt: TGCGCCAGCAGTGAGTCGACCGGGAGTGAAAAACTGTTTTTT

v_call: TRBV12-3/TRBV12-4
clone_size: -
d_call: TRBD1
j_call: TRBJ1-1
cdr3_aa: CASSRQGNTEAFF
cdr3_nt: TGTGCCAGCAGTCGACAGGGTAATACTGAAGCTTTCTTT

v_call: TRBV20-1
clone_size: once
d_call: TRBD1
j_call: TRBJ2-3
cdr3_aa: CSASRQGNPTDTQYF
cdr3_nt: TGCAGTGCTAGTCGACAGGGGAATCCGACAGATACGCAGTATTTT

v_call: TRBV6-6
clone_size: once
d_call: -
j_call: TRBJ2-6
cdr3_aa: CASRPVQGANVLTF
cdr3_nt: TGTGCCAGCAGACCAGTGCAGGGGGCCAACGTCCTGACTTTC

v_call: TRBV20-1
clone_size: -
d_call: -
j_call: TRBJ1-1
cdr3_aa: CSASYREDTEAFF
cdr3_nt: TGCAGTGCTAGTTACAGGGAGGACACTGAAGCTTTCTTT

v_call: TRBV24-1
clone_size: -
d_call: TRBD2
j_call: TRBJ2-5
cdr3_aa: CATSDSGGIRETQYF
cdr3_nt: TGTGCCACCAGTGATTCGGGGGGGATACGGGAGACCCAGTACTTC

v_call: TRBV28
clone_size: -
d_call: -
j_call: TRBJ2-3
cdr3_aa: CASSLRWSTDTQYF
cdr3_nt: TGTGCCAGCAGTTTAAGGTGGAGTACAGATACGCAGTATTTT

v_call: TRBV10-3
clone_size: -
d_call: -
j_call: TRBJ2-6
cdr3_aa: CAISESQDGSSGANVLTF
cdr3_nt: TGTGCCATCAGTGAGTCTCAGGACGGAAGCTCTGGGGCCAACGTCCTGACTTTC

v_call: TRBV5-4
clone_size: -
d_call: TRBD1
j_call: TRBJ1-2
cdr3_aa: CASSLERGQGYGYTF
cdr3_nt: TGTGCCAGCAGCTTGGAGCGGGGACAGGGATATGGCTACACCTTC

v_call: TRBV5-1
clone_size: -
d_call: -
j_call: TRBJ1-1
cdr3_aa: CASSLSIGGRITEAFF
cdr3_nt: TGCGCCAGCAGCCTCTCCATAGGGGGTCGGATCACTGAAGCTTTCTTT

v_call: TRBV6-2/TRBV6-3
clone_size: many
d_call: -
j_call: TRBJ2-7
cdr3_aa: CASSDPTGFTYEQYF
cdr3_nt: TGTGCCAGCAGTGACCCGACAGGATTTACCTACGAGCAGTACTTC

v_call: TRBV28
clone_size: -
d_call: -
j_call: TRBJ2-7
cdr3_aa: CASRLTLQGYEQYF
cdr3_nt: TGTGCCAGCAGACTTACCCTACAGGGCTACGAGCAGTACTTC

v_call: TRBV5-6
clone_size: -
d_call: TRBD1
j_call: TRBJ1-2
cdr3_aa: CASSLTGVYGYTF
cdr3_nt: TGTGCCAGCAGCTTGACAGGGGTCTATGGCTACACCTTC

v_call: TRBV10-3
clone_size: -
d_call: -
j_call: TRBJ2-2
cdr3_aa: CAISRGHTGELFF
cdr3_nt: TGTGCCATCAGTCGGGGGCACACCGGGGAGCTGTTTTTT

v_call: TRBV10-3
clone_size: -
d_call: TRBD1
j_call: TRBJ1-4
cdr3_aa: CAISGSTGGDEKLFF
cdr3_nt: TGTGCCATCAGTGGTAGTACAGGGGGTGATGAAAAACTGTTTTTT

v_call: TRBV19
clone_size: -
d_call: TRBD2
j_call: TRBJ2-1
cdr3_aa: CASSPRLAVYNEQFF
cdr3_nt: TGTGCCAGCTCCCCCCGACTAGCGGTATACAATGAGCAGTTCTTC

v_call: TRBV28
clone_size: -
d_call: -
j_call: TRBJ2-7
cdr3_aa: CASSSLYEQYF
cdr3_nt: TGTGCCAGCAGTTCCCTTTACGAGCAGTACTTC

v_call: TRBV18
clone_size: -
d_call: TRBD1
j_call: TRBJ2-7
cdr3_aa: CASSPDRGQSSYEQYF
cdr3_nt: TGTGCCAGCTCACCAGACAGGGGTCAAAGCTCCTACGAGCAGTACTTC

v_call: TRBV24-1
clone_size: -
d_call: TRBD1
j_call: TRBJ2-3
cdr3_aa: CATSETGGAPDTQYF
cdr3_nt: TGTGCCACCAGTGAGACAGGGGGCGCCCCAGATACGCAGTATTTT

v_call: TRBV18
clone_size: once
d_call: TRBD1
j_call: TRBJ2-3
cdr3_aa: CASSPGTASTDTQYF
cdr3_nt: TGTGCCAGCTCCCCCGGGACAGCCTCCACAGATACGCAGTATTTT

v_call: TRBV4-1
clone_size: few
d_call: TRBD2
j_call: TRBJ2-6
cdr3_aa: CASSQETGGPSGANVLTF
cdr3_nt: TGCGCCAGCAGCCAAGAGACGGGGGGACCCTCTGGGGCCAACGTCCTGACTTTC

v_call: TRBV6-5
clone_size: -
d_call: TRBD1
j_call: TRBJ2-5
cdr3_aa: CASSYSPHRGETQYF
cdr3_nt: TGTGCCAGCAGTTACTCCCCTCACAGGGGAGAGACCCAGTACTTC

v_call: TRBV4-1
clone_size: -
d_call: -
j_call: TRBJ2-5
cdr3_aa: CASSQGSVETQYF
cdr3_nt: TGCGCCAGCAGCCAAGGTAGCGTCGAGACCCAGTACTTC

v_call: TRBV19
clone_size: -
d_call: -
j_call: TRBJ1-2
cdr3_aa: CASSVGLPYGYTF
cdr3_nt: TGTGCCAGTAGTGTCGGCCTTCCCTATGGCTACACCTTC

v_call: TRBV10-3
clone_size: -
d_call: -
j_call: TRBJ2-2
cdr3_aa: CAISVDDPGELFF
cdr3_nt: TGTGCCATCAGTGTGGACGATCCCGGGGAGCTGTTTTTT

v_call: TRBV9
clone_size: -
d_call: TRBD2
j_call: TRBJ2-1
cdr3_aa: CASGGLADNEQFF
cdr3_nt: TGTGCCAGCGGAGGACTAGCCGACAATGAGCAGTTCTTC

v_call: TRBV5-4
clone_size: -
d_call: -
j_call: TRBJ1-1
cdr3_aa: CASSLDREAAFF
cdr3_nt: TGTGCCAGCAGCTTGGATCGGGAGGCGGCTTTCTTT

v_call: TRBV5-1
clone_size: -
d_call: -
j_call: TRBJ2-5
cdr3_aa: CASSQGRGAETQYF
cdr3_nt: TGCGCCAGCAGCCAGGGCCGGGGGGCAGAGACCCAGTACTTC

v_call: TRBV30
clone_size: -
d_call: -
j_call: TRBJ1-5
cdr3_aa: CAWSVGRRYSNQPQHF
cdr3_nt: TGTGCCTGGAGTGTGGGACGGCGCTATAGCAATCAGCCCCAGCATTTT

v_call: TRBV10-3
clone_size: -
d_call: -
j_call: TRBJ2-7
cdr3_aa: CAVGTTPYEQYF
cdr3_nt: TGTGCCGTCGGGACGACTCCTTACGAGCAGTACTTC

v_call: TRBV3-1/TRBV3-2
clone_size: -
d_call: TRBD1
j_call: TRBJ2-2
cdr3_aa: CASSHGTDTGELFF
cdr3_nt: TGTGCCAGCAGCCATGGGACAGACACCGGGGAGCTGTTTTTT

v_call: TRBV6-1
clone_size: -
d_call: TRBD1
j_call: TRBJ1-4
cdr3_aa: CASSEGLARGQEKLFF
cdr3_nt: TGTGCCAGCAGTGAGGGTTTGGCCAGGGGACAGGAAAAACTGTTTTTT

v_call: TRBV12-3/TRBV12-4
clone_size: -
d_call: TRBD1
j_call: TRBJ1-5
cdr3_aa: CASTPDRDQPQHF
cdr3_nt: TGTGCCAGCACCCCCGACAGGGACCAGCCCCAGCATTTT

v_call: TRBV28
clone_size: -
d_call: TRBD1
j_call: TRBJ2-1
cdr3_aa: CASSSPQGQRLNEQFF
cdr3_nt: TGTGCCAGCAGTTCGCCCCAGGGACAGAGGCTAAATGAGCAGTTCTTC